These 7 T cell receptor beta chains were sequenced from one sample in a study of vaccination effects on CD4 cells after COVID-19. These receptors' antigens are unknown. Scientists isolated CD4+ T cells after a roughly ten-day culture period ended. This person's SARS-CoV-2 infection, confirmed by PCR, occurred between March and December 2020. Everyone in the study got two shots of either the BNT162b2 or mRNA-1273 vaccine. Clones were read by immunoSEQ multiplex PCR, and TCRdb kept only the in-frame ones, dropping some. The sample lists some 50,000 clones; nearly 75% were seen once. The sample was CD4+ T cells from PBMCs cultured without peptide, taken after COVID-19 vaccination. These TCRs come from a human donor who had a prior SARS-CoV-2 infection.

This chain connects TRBV10-3 to TRBJ1-2; unclear D gene. V lost 0 bases and J 7 bases, leaving 9 bases between the germline ends. CDR1 and CDR2 (germline): ENHRY, SYGVKD. CDR3 length: 13 amino acids. Here the CDR3 DNA reads TGTGCCATCAGTGAGTCGGGATGGGCTGGCTACACCTTC. Translated: CAISESGWAGYTF.

This clone was picked up a small number of times. The chain links TRBV2 to TRBJ2-1; 8 bases are shared with TRBD2. This CDR3 comprises 15 residues. The V and J ends lost 4 bases and 2 bases, in that order; junction bases with no gene match: 4. The germline gives CDR1 SNHLY, CDR2 FYNNEI. CDR3 in amino acids: CASSGRGVAYNEQFF. The CDR3 DNA sequence: TGTGCCAGCAGTGGGCGGGGGGTCGCCTACAATGAGCAGTTCTTC.

The chain is built from TRBV11-3 and TRBJ2-5; 7 bases are shared with TRBD2. CDR1 and CDR2 from the germline V gene are SGHNT and YENEEA. Germline trimming cut 5 bases from V and 5 bases from J; bases unmatched to any gene: 8. The CDR3 loop spans 14 amino acids. CDR3 in DNA: TGTGCCAGCAGCCCCCTTCGGCGGGGGGAGACCCAGTACTTC. It yields the protein CASSPLRRGETQYF.

J is TRBJ2-5 and V is TRBV5-1, with TRBD1 matching 9 bases. J gave up 2 bases and V 3 bases, and 5 bases lay outside the gene matches. In germline, CDR1 is SGHRS, CDR2 YFSETQ. There are 15 residues in the CDR3. CDR3 DNA sequence: TGCGCCAGCAGCTCAACAGGGGGCTTTCAAGAGACCCAGTACTTC. Its translation: CASSSTGGFQETQYF.

This clone was observed a few times. The rearrangement links TRBV30 to TRBJ2-3, with a weak D call TRBD1 (6 bases). Trimming shortened V by 2 bases and J by 2 bases, and 14 bases separated the two germline ends. CDR3 length: 15 amino acids. The V gene's germline CDR1 is GTSNPN and CDR2 SVGIG (reference sequence). The CDR3 sequence: CAWSQGRGITDTQYF. The CDR3 DNA follows: TGTGCCTGGAGTCAAGGCAGGGGAATCACAGATACGCAGTATTTT. The full variable domain, completed using reference TRBV30 and TRBJ2-3, is SQTIHQWPATLVQPVGSPLSLECTVEGTSNPNLYWYRQAAGRGLQLLFYSVGIGQISSEVPQNLSASRPQDRQFILSSKKLLLSDSGFYLCAWSQGRGITDTQYFGPGTRLTVL.

The chain carries TRBV5-1 and TRBJ2-1, with 9 bases that match TRBD2. The CDR3 consists of 18 residues. Germline V CDR1 and CDR2: SGHRS, YFSETQ. J was trimmed by 0 bases and V by 0 bases; bases with no gene match: 7. As DNA, the CDR3 is TGCGCCAGCAGCTTGGATTCTAGCGGGGACGCCTCCTACAATGAGCAGTTCTTC. This codes for CASSLDSSGDASYNEQFF.

The V and J genes are TRBV18 and TRBJ1-5; the D is unclear. CDR3 length equals 13 residues. V gave up 2 bases and J gave up 4 bases, with 6 bases separating them. Germline values: CDR1 KGHSH, CDR2 LQKENI. The CDR3 DNA reads TGTGCCAGCTCACCAACTAAGAATCAGCCCCAGCATTTT. Translated, it gives CASSPTKNQPQHF.